This T cell receptor beta chain was sequenced for a study of CD8 T cells in ankylosing spondylitis. CDR3 length equals 14 residues. The ends were cut back, 10 bases at V and 4 bases at J, with 19 bases in the middle. TCRdb itself ran the 5' RACE reads through MiXCR, one entry per CDR3 protein. The sample includes approximately 250,000 distinct CDR3 sequences, roughly a quarter of them seen just once. This clonotype was observed a few times. J is TRBJ1-2 and V is TRBV12-3 or TRBV12-4; D remains unclear. The clonotype comes from a male donor with ankylosing spondylitis or in good health (not recorded which). The sequencing input was blood, either unsorted or a sorted T cell fraction (not recorded which). CDR3 residues: CATRPADSTYGYTF. The CDR3 region has the DNA TGTGCCACTAGACCGGCAGACTCAACCTATGGCTACACCTTC.